Below are 19 T cell receptor beta chains sequenced from a single sample in a study of shared clonotypes between healthy human individuals. Sequencing was performed with immunoSEQ multiplex PCR; in TCRdb, only in-frame clones are kept and a portion is missing. Here the sample spans about 490,000 clones, about three quarters being singletons. Sequencing was performed on PBMCs. These receptor sequences come from a woman aged 35 to 49 in good health. Some clones in this sample may be carry-over from other donors' samples.

The chain links TRBV11-2 to TRBJ2-1; TRBD2 agrees at 8 bases. Germline V gives CDR1 SGHAT, CDR2 FQNNGV. The CDR3 contains 16 residues. J lost 7 bases, V lost 2 bases, and 10 bases had no gene match. In DNA form, the CDR3 reads TGTGCCAGCAGCTTACATCGAGCGGGAGATAGTAATGAGCAGTTCTTC. This sequence encodes CASSLHRAGDSNEQFF.

This clone came up many times. This rearrangement joins TRBV7-2 to TRBJ1-1, with D possibly being TRBD1 (5 bases). The V end lost 5 bases, the J end lost 10 bases, and 14 bases lay between the germline ends. The CDR3 extends over 12 amino acids. Per germline, CDR1 SGHTA and CDR2 FQGNSA. The chain's CDR3 is CASSDQGLGAFF. In DNA, the CDR3 is TGTGCCAGCAGCGATCAGGGACTCGGAGCTTTCTTT.

The genes are TRBV30 and TRBJ1-1; TRBD1 aligns across 9 bases. Trimming at V came to 2 bases and at J to 7 bases, leaving 8 bases not matched to a gene. The germline CDR1 and CDR2 sequences are GTSNPN and SVGIG (reference sequence). There are 14 residues in the CDR3. Here the CDR3 reads CAWSYRDRDNEAFF. The CDR3, as DNA: TGTGCCTGGAGTTACCGGGACAGGGATAATGAAGCTTTCTTT.

J is TRBJ2-1 and V is TRBV4-1; D gene ambiguous. Trimming pared 1 base from V and 10 bases from J, leaving 5 bases between. Looked up from germline, CDR1 is MGHRA and CDR2 is YSYEKL. The CDR3 has 11 residues. The CDR3 is CASSQVGEQFF. The CDR3 DNA reads as TGCGCCAGCAGCCAAGTAGGGGAGCAGTTCTTC.

Note on this clone: A much larger clone differs by one base, so this may be a read error. The same CDR3 can be traced to other DNA sequences in this sample. The chain joins TRBV7-3 to TRBJ2-3, with 7 bases identical to TRBD1. Germline V gene data show CDR1 as SGHTA and CDR2 as FQGTGA. CDR3 length: 15 residues. The ends lost 5 bases at V and 2 bases at J; junction bases unmatched: 7. The CDR3 is CASSLRGGDTDTQYF. For the CDR3, the DNA is TGTGCCAGCAGCCTAAGAGGGGGCGACACAGATACGCAGTATTTT.

The chain combines TRBV6-4 with TRBJ1-5, with D tentatively TRBD1 (5 bases). CDR1 is MRHNA and CDR2 is SNTAGT in the germline V gene. V was cut by 5 bases and J by 3 bases, with 8 bases left in between. CDR3 length equals 13 residues. CDR3 loop: CASSQGPNQPQHF. CDR3 in DNA: TGTGCCAGCAGTCAGGGACCCAATCAGCCCCAGCATTTT.

This rearrangement joins TRBV5-6 to TRBJ1-2; tentatively, D is TRBD1 (5 bases). This CDR3 is 14 amino acids long. V dropped 0 bases and J dropped 8 bases, with 14 bases sitting between them. Per the germline V gene, CDR1 is SGHDT and CDR2 is YYEEEE. CDR3 DNA sequence: TGTGCCAGCAGCTTGGACAGGTTTGGTTTCGGCTACACCTTC. Its protein is CASSLDRFGFGYTF.

As regards this clone: A clone one base away is much larger, so this may be a read error. Distinct nucleotide sequences in the sample also encode this CDR3. The V and J genes are TRBV5-8 and TRBJ1-2; unclear D gene. The length of the CDR3 is 13 residues. The germline V gene has CDR1 SGHTS and CDR2 YDEGEE. In nucleotides, the CDR3 is TGCGCCAGCAGCTTGGTTCCTAGCTATGGCTACACCTTC. The encoded protein is CASSLVPSYGYTF.

The J gene is TRBJ1-5, the V gene TRBV7-2; 8 nucleotides agree with TRBD1. The trim removed 4 bases at V and 5 bases at J, leaving 10 bases unmatched. This CDR3 spans 16 amino acids. The germline CDR1 and CDR2 sequences are SGHTA and FQGNSA. The CDR3 spells CASSSMDRDRDQPQHF. The CDR3 DNA reads as TGTGCCAGCAGCTCCATGGACAGGGATCGGGATCAGCCCCAGCATTTT.

V and J are TRBV27 and TRBJ2-1; D might be TRBD2 (6 bases). CDR1 and CDR2 (germline): MNHEY, SMNVEV (reference sequence). V lost 6 bases and J lost 12, with 15 bases in between. The CDR3 is made up of 12 amino acids. The CDR3 nucleotides read TGTGCCAGCAGAGGGACTGGGGTCGGGCAGTTCTTC. Translation: CASRGTGVGQFF.

V usage is TRBV25-1 and J usage is TRBJ2-7, with a weak D call TRBD2 (5 bases). The CDR3 is 13 residues long. Germline V lookup: CDR1 MGHDK, CDR2 SYGVNS. V gave up 2 bases and J gave up 7 bases, with 12 bases separating them. The CDR3 nucleotides are TGTGCCAGCAGTGAACCTGGCGGGTGGGAGCAGTACTTC. Residues: CASSEPGGWEQYF.

Remarks on this clone: This may be a read error, as it is one base from a much larger clone. V usage is TRBV30 and J usage is TRBJ1-2, with D possibly matching TRBD1 (6 bases). The V gene's germline CDR1 is GTSNPN and CDR2 SVGIG (reference sequence). The CDR3 runs 13 residues. CDR3 loop: CAWSPRGTDGCTF. The CDR3 DNA reads TGTGCCTGGAGTCCCAGGGGAACGGATGGCTGCACCTTC. The variable domain in full, with the rest retrieved from reference TRBV30 and TRBJ1-2, is SQTIHQWPATLVQPVGSPLSLECTVEGTSNPNLYWYRQAAGRGLQLLFYSVGIGQISSEVPQNLSASRPQDRQFILSSKKLLLSDSGFYLCAWSPRGTDGCTFGSGTRLTVV.

V is TRBV27 and J is TRBJ2-1, with 9 nucleotides matching TRBD1. With 7 bases clipped from V and 4 bases from J, the junction kept 8 bases outside the gene matches. Germline CDR1 is MNHEY and CDR2 is SMNVEV (reference sequence). This CDR3 comprises 15 residues. The CDR3, as DNA: TGTGCCAGCACCGGCCTGGACAGGGGATACAATGAGCAGTTCTTC. It specifies CASTGLDRGYNEQFF.

The V and J genes are TRBV10-3 and TRBJ2-7; 15 bases map to TRBD2. V lost 6 bases to trimming and J lost 5 bases; unmatched junction nucleotides: 8. Germline lookup yields CDR1 ENHRY and CDR2 SYGVKD. This CDR3 has 16 residues. CDR3 DNA sequence: TGTGCCATCAGCTTTGGACTAGCGGGAGGGTCCAACGAGCAGTACTTC. Translating it yields CAISFGLAGGSNEQYF.

This chain connects TRBV7-3 to TRBJ2-5; 10 nucleotides line up with TRBD2. The J segment lost 9 bases and the V segment lost 2 bases, leaving 9 bases of the junction unmatched. The CDR3 is 15 amino acids. From germline, CDR1 is SGHTA and CDR2 FQGTGA. In nucleotides, the CDR3 is TGTGCCAGCAGCTTATACGGGACTAGCGCGAGCTCCCAGTACTTC. It specifies CASSLYGTSASSQYF.

This chain uses TRBV4-2 with TRBJ1-1, with TRBD1 as a possible D gene (5 bases). The V gene's germline CDR1 is LGHNA and CDR2 YNFKEQ. This CDR3 is 15 amino acids long. Trimming stripped 4 bases from V and 4 bases from J, with 16 bases between. CDR3 DNA sequence: TGTGCCAGCAGCCGTCAGTCCGGGACGAGCACTGAAGCTTTCTTT. Translation gives CASSRQSGTSTEAFF.

This chain links TRBV14 with TRBJ1-1; D possibly corresponds to TRBD1 (5 bases). From germline, CDR1 is SGHDN and CDR2 FVKESK. The CDR3 is made up of 14 amino acids. Trimming left V 6 bases short and J 1 base short, with 12 bases between. CDR3 sequence: CASRKTDKNTEAFF. The CDR3 nucleotides read TGTGCCAGCAGAAAGACAGACAAGAACACTGAAGCTTTCTTT.

This CDR3 reads CARSLLSTPLWTQYF. For the CDR3, the DNA is TGTGCCAGAAGCTTGCTCTCGACCCCCCTGTGGACCCAGTACTTC. This chain connects TRBV5-3 to TRBJ2-5; the D is unclear. TRBV5-3 is annotated as an ORF whose role is uncertain. V lost 1 base and J 7 bases, leaving 17 bases between the germline ends. The CDR3 is 15 amino acids.

The chain couples TRBV5-4 to TRBJ2-7; D not certain. CDR1 is SGHNT, CDR2 YYREEE, per germline (reference sequence). The CDR3 is made up of 14 amino acids. V was clipped by 2 bases and J by 2 bases, with 11 bases between them. The DNA of the CDR3 is TGTGCCAGCAGCTTACGAGACGGCACCTACGAGCAGTACTTC. Translating gives CASSLRDGTYEQYF.